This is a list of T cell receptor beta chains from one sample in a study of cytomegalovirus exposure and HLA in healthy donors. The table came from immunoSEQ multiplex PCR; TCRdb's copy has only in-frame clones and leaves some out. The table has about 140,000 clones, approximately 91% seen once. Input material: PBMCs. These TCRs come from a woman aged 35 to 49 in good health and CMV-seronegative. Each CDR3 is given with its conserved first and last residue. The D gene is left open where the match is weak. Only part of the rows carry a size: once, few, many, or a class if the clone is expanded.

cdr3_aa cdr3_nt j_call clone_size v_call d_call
CASSLGQNTGELFF TGTGCCAGCAGCTTGGGACAGAACACCGGGGAGCTGTTTTTT TRBJ2-2 NA TRBV5-6 NA
CASSNRRATDTQYF TGTGCCAGCAGTAATAGGAGGGCCACGGATACGCAGTATTTT TRBJ2-3 NA TRBV6-5 NA
CASSLVSSGSSIGELFF TGTGCCAGCAGCTTAGTGTCTAGCGGGAGCAGTATCGGGGAGCTGTTTTTT TRBJ2-2 NA TRBV11-3 TRBD2
CASRPRGATGNTIYF TGTGCCAGCAGGCCCCGGGGGGCCACTGGAAACACCATATATTTT TRBJ1-3 NA TRBV2 NA
CATQRALSTDTQYF TGCGCCACCCAGCGGGCCCTGAGCACAGATACGCAGTATTTT TRBJ2-3 NA TRBV4-1 NA
CASRSQGGGTDTQYF TGTGCCAGCAGATCTCAGGGGGGAGGCACAGATACGCAGTATTTT TRBJ2-3 NA TRBV28 NA
CASRDDSSTNEKLFF TGTGCCAGCAGGGATGACAGCTCAACTAATGAAAAACTGTTTTTT TRBJ1-4 few TRBV6-1 NA
CASSSASGTGVRGNQPQHF TGTGCCAGCAGTAGCGCCTCCGGGACAGGGGTGAGGGGCAATCAGCCCCAGCATTTT TRBJ1-5 once TRBV7-9 TRBD1
CSVGGRNGKTQYF TGCAGCGTTGGCGGGAGGAATGGAAAGACCCAGTACTTC TRBJ2-5 NA TRBV29-1 TRBD2
CASSRDRGYQPQHF TGTGCCAGTAGCCGGGACAGGGGCTATCAGCCCCAGCATTTT TRBJ1-5 NA TRBV2 TRBD1
CASSLVSDEQFF TGTGCCAGCAGCTTAGTATCAGATGAGCAGTTCTTC TRBJ2-1 NA TRBV13 NA
CASSPLFQASKEAFF TGTGCCAGCTCACCACTTTTTCAGGCCTCAAAGGAAGCTTTCTTT TRBJ1-1 once TRBV18 NA
CAEGRRETQYF TGTGCGGAGGGGAGGAGGGAGACCCAGTACTTC TRBJ2-5 NA TRBV30 NA
CASSTGLAGRTDTQYF TGTGCCAGCAGCACCGGACTAGCGGGACGCACAGATACGCAGTATTTT TRBJ2-3 NA TRBV7-2 TRBD2
CASASPPRGLVYNEQFF TGCGCCAGCGCGTCCCCCCCTCGGGGACTAGTCTACAATGAGCAGTTCTTC TRBJ2-1 NA TRBV5-1 TRBD2
CASSSQRASVYEQYF TGTGCCAGCAGCTCCCAGAGGGCTAGCGTTTACGAGCAGTACTTC TRBJ2-7 NA TRBV11-2 NA
CASSLLQDYGYTF TGTGCCAGCAGCCTCCTCCAGGACTATGGCTACACCTTC TRBJ1-2 NA TRBV16 NA
CASRPGGGETQYF TGTGCCAGCAGACCCGGGGGAGGAGAGACCCAGTACTTC TRBJ2-5 NA TRBV11-3 NA
CASSPPPGVNTGELFF TGTGCCAGCAGCCCCCCCCCAGGGGTAAACACCGGGGAGCTGTTTTTT TRBJ2-2 NA TRBV5-4 NA
CASSLASYQETQYF TGCGCCAGCAGCTTGGCCTCGTACCAAGAGACCCAGTACTTC TRBJ2-5 NA TRBV5-1 NA
CSSSHSGNEQFF TGTTCCAGCAGCCACTCGGGCAATGAGCAGTTCTTC TRBJ2-1 NA TRBV7-9 NA
CASRTGNPYEQYF TGTGCCAGCAGGACAGGGAACCCCTACGAGCAGTACTTC TRBJ2-7 NA TRBV6-5 TRBD1
CASSEMAGTSGYEQYF TGTGCCAGCAGCGAAATGGCCGGGACTAGCGGCTACGAGCAGTACTTC TRBJ2-7 NA TRBV4-2 TRBD2
CASRLDANEKLFF TGTGCCAGCAGGTTAGATGCTAATGAAAAACTGTTTTTT TRBJ1-4 few TRBV6-6 NA
CASSVGQGWETQYF TGTGCCAGCAGCGTAGGCCAGGGTTGGGAGACCCAGTACTTC TRBJ2-5 NA TRBV9 NA
CAISEEGASQPQHF TGTGCCATCAGTGAAGAGGGGGCAAGTCAGCCCCAGCATTTT TRBJ1-5 NA TRBV10-3 TRBD1
CASSSPQGGDYEQYF TGTGCCAGCAGCTCACCACAGGGTGGGGACTACGAGCAGTACTTC TRBJ2-7 NA TRBV7-9 NA
CASSLASGGAVLETQYF TGTGCCAGCAGCTTAGCTAGCGGGGGGGCCGTTCTAGAGACCCAGTACTTC TRBJ2-5 NA TRBV5-4 TRBD2
CASSYLASGSYEQYF TGTGCCAGCAGTTACCTTGCTAGCGGCTCCTACGAGCAGTACTTC TRBJ2-7 few TRBV6-5 TRBD2
CASSRYNEQFF TGTGCCAGCAGCCGTTACAATGAGCAGTTCTTC TRBJ2-1 once TRBV9 NA
CASSYSTGLATNEQFF TGTGCCAGCAGTTACTCGACGGGACTAGCCACCAATGAGCAGTTCTTC TRBJ2-1 NA TRBV6-5 TRBD2
CASSLGGAPQPQHF TGTGCCAGCAGCCTAGGGGGGGCCCCTCAGCCCCAGCATTTT TRBJ1-5 NA TRBV2 NA
CSVEEQPYNEQFF TGCAGCGTTGAAGAACAGCCCTACAATGAGCAGTTCTTC TRBJ2-1 once TRBV29-1 NA
CASSLVRLAGPSSYNEQFF TGTGCCAGCAGCTTAGTGCGGCTAGCGGGGCCTAGCTCCTACAATGAGCAGTTCTTC TRBJ2-1 once TRBV11-1 TRBD2
CASSIRAGGDEQYF TGTGCCAGCAGCATCCGAGCGGGAGGGGACGAGCAGTACTTC TRBJ2-7 NA TRBV11-3 TRBD2
CASSLWGTGTDTQYF TGTGCCAGCAGCTTATGGGGGACAGGGACAGATACGCAGTATTTT TRBJ2-3 NA TRBV7-2 TRBD1
CASSQLDREGRGYTF TGTGCCAGCAGCCAGTTGGACAGGGAAGGGCGAGGCTACACCTTC TRBJ1-2 NA TRBV5-6 TRBD1
CASSLSSRNEQFF TGCGCCAGCAGCTTGTCGTCGAGAAATGAGCAGTTCTTC TRBJ2-1 NA TRBV5-1 NA
CASITPGQGSDTQYF TGTGCCAGCATTACTCCGGGACAGGGATCGGATACGCAGTATTTT TRBJ2-3 NA TRBV6-1 TRBD1
CASRQGHSGNTIYF TGTGCCAGTAGACAGGGACACTCTGGAAACACCATATATTTT TRBJ1-3 few TRBV19 NA
CASSFGAGGPNEQFF TGTGCCAGCAGCTTCGGAGCGGGAGGGCCCAATGAGCAGTTCTTC TRBJ2-1 NA TRBV7-9 TRBD2
CASSERGAQTGELFF TGTGCCAGCAGTGAACGGGGGGCACAAACCGGGGAGCTGTTTTTT TRBJ2-2 NA TRBV2 NA